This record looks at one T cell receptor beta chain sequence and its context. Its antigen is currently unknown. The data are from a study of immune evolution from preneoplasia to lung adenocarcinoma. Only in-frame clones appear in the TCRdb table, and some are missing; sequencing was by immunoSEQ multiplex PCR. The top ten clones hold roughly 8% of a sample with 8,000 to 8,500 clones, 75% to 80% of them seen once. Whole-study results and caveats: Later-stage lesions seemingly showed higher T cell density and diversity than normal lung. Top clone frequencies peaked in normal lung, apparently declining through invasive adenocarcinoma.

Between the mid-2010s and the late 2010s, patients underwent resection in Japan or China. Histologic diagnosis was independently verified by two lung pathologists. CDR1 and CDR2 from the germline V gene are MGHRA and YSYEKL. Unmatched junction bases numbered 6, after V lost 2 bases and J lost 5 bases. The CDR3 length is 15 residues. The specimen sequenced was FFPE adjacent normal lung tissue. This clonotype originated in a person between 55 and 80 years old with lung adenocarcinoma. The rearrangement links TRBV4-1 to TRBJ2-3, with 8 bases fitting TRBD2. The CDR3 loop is CASSQIAGRGDTQYF. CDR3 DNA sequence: TGCGCCAGCAGCCAAATAGCGGGGAGGGGAGATACGCAGTATTTT.